This TCR beta chain was profiled in a study of blood T cell repertoires in COVID-19. Across the whole study: Sample material is recorded as cDNA or gDNA derived from T cells, B-cell-depleted T cells, or PBMCs.

The CDR3 spans 14 residues. The trim removed 8 bases at V and 5 bases at J, leaving 10 bases unmatched. Germline values: CDR1 KGHSH, CDR2 LQKENI. Original handling: Researchers report that nucleated cell counts were estimated from reference gene primer amplification. Sequencing was performed with immunoSEQ multiplex PCR; in TCRdb, only in-frame clones are kept and a portion is missing. V, J and clone size are taken as reported in that table, and D and trimming were inferred from the DNA itself. The sample lists a few hundred thousand clones, approximately 89% occurring once. Participants, about 18 to 100 years old, spanned around 25 US areas.

The receptor's source is a woman aged 40 to 50 who had been exposed to COVID-19. Sequencing used PBMCs or T cells enriched from blood (not recorded which). This chain links TRBV18 with TRBJ2-5; 8 bases match TRBD1. CDR3 in DNA: TGTGCCAGCGGACCCCAGGGGGCCTGGGAGACCCAGTACTTC. It encodes CASGPQGAWETQYF.